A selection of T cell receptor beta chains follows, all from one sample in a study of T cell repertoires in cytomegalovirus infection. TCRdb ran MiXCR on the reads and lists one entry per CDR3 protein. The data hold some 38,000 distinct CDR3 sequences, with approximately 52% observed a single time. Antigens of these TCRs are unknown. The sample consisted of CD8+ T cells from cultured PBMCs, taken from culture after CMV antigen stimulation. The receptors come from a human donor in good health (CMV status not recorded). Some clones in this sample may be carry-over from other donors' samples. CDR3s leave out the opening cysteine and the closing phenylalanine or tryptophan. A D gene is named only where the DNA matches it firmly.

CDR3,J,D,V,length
ASSPDRVNRYT,TRBJ1-2,TRBD1,TRBV7-2,11
ASSSGNGGDEQF,TRBJ2-1,TRBD2,TRBV7-3,12
ASSLRYYSNQPQH,TRBJ1-5,NA,TRBV7-2,13
ASSRTRTGGGSTDTQY,TRBJ2-3,NA,TRBV7-9,16
AISVGGSSTDTQY,TRBJ2-3,NA,TRBV10-3,13
ASSLSGGYAYEQY,TRBJ2-7,NA,TRBV5-6,13
ASRAQGTLGANVLT,TRBJ2-6,NA,TRBV4-3,14
SVEGTLAGGLNEQF,TRBJ2-1,TRBD2,TRBV29-1,14
SVERNPNTEAF,TRBJ1-1,NA,TRBV29-1,11
ASSIVVLETQY,TRBJ2-5,NA,TRBV19,11
ASSLEPPARTDEQF,TRBJ2-1,NA,TRBV7-2,14
ASSSAVQGRNGYT,TRBJ1-2,NA,TRBV7-8,13
ASSSQSEARPFLGQY,TRBJ2-7,NA,TRBV7-9,15
SARGDPGYEQY,TRBJ2-7,NA,TRBV20-1,11
ASSSRGSEQF,TRBJ2-1,TRBD1,TRBV7-9,10
ASSLVAGVHNEQF,TRBJ2-1,TRBD2,TRBV27,13
ASSMGQGPLEQF,TRBJ2-1,TRBD1,TRBV19,12
ASSPIPTNTEAF,TRBJ1-1,NA,TRBV7-9,12
ASSLWTHYEQY,TRBJ2-7,NA,TRBV13,11
ASRVTVDSNQPQH,TRBJ1-5,NA,TRBV7-8,13
ASSSYSYEQY,TRBJ2-7,NA,TRBV7-8,10
ASSPPTGARLF,TRBJ1-4,NA,TRBV7-6,11